This T cell receptor beta chain is drawn from a study of regulatory T cells in long-lasting Graves disease (dated by TCRdb to about 2021). Regarding the complete study: Patients with newly diagnosed Graves' disease had been on antithyroid drugs for under 3 months. A total of roughly 35 samples underwent TCR sequencing, from some 13 patients with persistent Graves' disease and roughly 20 patients with newly diagnosed Graves' disease. Peripheral blood TCR sequencing and RNA sequencing compared persistent Graves' disease patients with newly diagnosed Graves' disease patients. The study was conducted in China and was registered as a clinical trial.

The CDR3 goes from the cysteine to the phenylalanine over 15 residues. The DNA shown is the 45-base CDR3, in frame from base 1. The germline V gene encodes CDR1 SGHRS and CDR2 YFSETQ. Unmatched junction bases come to 4, with V trimmed by 4 bases and J by 3 bases. This clonotype has a handful of counts. The antigen it recognizes is unknown. The sample holds no much larger clone one base away, and base qualities are not on file. The library relied on multiplex PCR. Instrument used: Illumina HiSeq 4000. iRepertoire HTBI primers and Arm-PCR amplification of CDR3 regions were used to construct TCR beta libraries. Before sequencing, the PCR products underwent gel purification. Under the source paper's analysis protocol: A total of roughly 65 TRBV and more than twelve TRBJ segments were identified across samples and were used for gene usage analysis of CDR3 amino acid clonotypes. COPE and FqMerger were used to merge filtered high-quality paired reads into contigs. Contigs were aligned with BLAST to IMGT TRBV, TRBD and TRBJ reference genes, and CDR3 was defined per IMGT. Highly expanded clones were defined as clonotypes with a frequency above 0.1%. Shannon entropy was used to measure repertoire diversity, and the Gini coefficient was used to measure V-J evenness. Public clonotypes were defined as clonotypes shared by more than one individual. Using fastp at Q25 and MiXCR, TCRdb reprocessed the public reads and kept productive beta chains. Entries that share a CDR3 protein sequence are merged under the most common genes and DNA. TCRdb's processing, not the study's, gives the V and J calls here. Across this sample there are roughly 510,000 distinct CDR3 sequences, with roughly 15% seen only once. Clones ranked in the top ten supply more than 10% of the sample.

This specimen's time point label, interpreted: newly diagnosed GD, antithyroid drugs for less than 3 months. For both TCR sequencing and RNA sequencing, RNA was extracted from PBMCs using TRIzol. The diagnosis of Graves' disease was made according to American Thyroid Association guidelines. Patients were recruited from an endocrinology department in Xi'an, China. From each patient, 8 to 10 milliliters of peripheral blood was collected into an EDTA anticoagulant tube. Ficoll Paque Plus density gradient separation was used to isolate PBMCs, and no further T cell sorting was performed. RNA quality was checked with an Agilent 2100 Bioanalyzer and agarose gel, and concentration with a NanoDrop 2000. Study-wide findings and limitations: The authors noted that the small sample size was a limitation that may lower accuracy. Persistent patients shared more public clonotypes among themselves (2,741) than newly diagnosed patients did (more than 850). Peripheral blood alone was examined, since thyroid tissue, which constituted the primary lesion, could not be accessed. Sequencing and analysis were limited to the TCR beta chain. Persistent disease showed preferential use of TRBV28, TRBJ1-2 and TRBJ2-5, whereas newly diagnosed disease favored TRBV20-1 and TRBJ2-1. Compared with newly diagnosed patients, persistent Graves' disease patients had lower TCR Shannon entropy and fewer highly expanded clones, which suggests clonal expansion.

The sample was also reused in another study, on T cells in Graves' hyperthyroidism and ophthalmopathy. As the second paper documents: Graves' hyperthyroidism was defined as stable when no progression to ophthalmopathy occurred over 18 months of follow-up. Hyperthyroidism patients were newly diagnosed, with disease duration under 2 months, and aged 18 to 65 years. Any patient with an uncontrolled infection, another autoimmune disease, pregnancy or lactation was excluded. Clinical symptoms, serum thyroxine and TRAb, thyroid ultrasound, and orbital computed tomography formed the basis for the diagnoses. The first round of RT-PCR for the TCR CDR3 was performed with the HTBI primer set and the Qiagen OneStep RT-PCR kit. Most expanded thyroid clonotypes (frequency above 0.001) were also detected in blood, a finding suggesting that blood repertoires may reflect thyroid immune responses. Ophthalmopathy was separated from stable hyperthyroidism by a 13 V-J signature model, with 87.88% sensitivity and approximately 84% specificity obtained in cross-validation and 80%/75% obtained in testing. During validation, the model predicted progression to ophthalmopathy a median of about 5.9 months ahead of onset, with around 71% sensitivity and less than 85% specificity. A discovery cohort of about a hundred patients, 43 with Graves' ophthalmopathy and more than 55 with stable Graves' hyperthyroidism, was used to find distinguishing TCR V-J signatures. Prospective prediction of ophthalmopathy was tested in an independent validation cohort of 18 hyperthyroidism patients and roughly 16 patients who later progressed to ophthalmopathy. The 100 discovery patients were divided at random into training and test sets in a 7:3 ratio. The study also compared thyroid tissue and blood T-cell repertoires from about six Graves' hyperthyroidism patients. Once sampling was done, hyperthyroidism patients were given methimazole at a starting dose of 30 mg daily, whereas ophthalmopathy patients were given high-dose intravenous methylprednisolone. A second multiplex PCR round built the libraries, followed by size selection and purification. Paired-end sequencing of the libraries was performed with 100 bp reads on an Illumina HiSeq2000. SOAPnuke was used to process the raw data, with reads discarded if the reads contained adapters or uncalled bases, had a mean Phred below 15, or lacked an exact constant-primer or identifier match. High-quality paired reads were merged with COPE v1.2.5, and unique nucleotide sequences were defined as clonotypes. MiTCR v1.1 was used to align clonotypes to the IMGT TRBV, TRBD and TRBJ reference segments. Analysis was restricted to V-J combinations with a frequency above 0.0001, which covered 98% to 99.2% of repertoires. A TCS score was defined as the ratio of F50 (clonal expansion) to E x V (chaos), with BLOSUM62-based TCRdist applied between CDR3 peptides within each V-J. Welch's t-statistics and random forest reduced several hundred V-J features to some 14, which were used in a naive Bayes classifier (R e1071). Sample size was not statistically predetermined, and blinding of investigators to group allocation was not performed. According to the paper, TCR Vbeta CDR3 sequencing was carried out on more than 120 peripheral blood samples, which came from 40 to 45 ophthalmopathy, 75 to 80 hyperthyroidism and roughly 17 progressor patients.

The TCR sequence derives from a man aged 18 to 35 with Graves disease. Donor details come from another sample of the same person, matched by shared clones. This specimen consisted of peripheral blood mononuclear cells (PBMCs), obtained at new diagnosis, from a patient treated with antithyroid drugs. The chain links TRBV5-1 with TRBJ2-7; TRBD2 lines up with 13 middle nucleotides. The sequenced DNA: TGCGCCAGCAGCACAGGACTAGCGGGGGACTACGAGCAGTACTTC. It specifies CASSTGLAGDYEQYF.